This TCR beta chain is drawn from a study of technical replicates of blood from several donors. Deletions cut 5 bases from V and 4 bases from J, with 12 bases between. The germline CDR1 and CDR2 sequences are SGHNT and YYREEE (reference sequence). The CDR3 extends over 13 amino acids. The assay was immunoSEQ multiplex PCR, and TCRdb's table has in-frame clones only and misses some. The sample consists of more than 95,000 clones, around 95% of them appearing once. This clonotype was obtained from a human donor in good health. The sequenced material came from T cells isolated from PBMCs. This chain joins TRBV5-4 and TRBJ2-5, with D possibly being TRBD2 (6 bases). CDR3 DNA sequence: TGTGCCAGCAGTTTTGCGGGGACAGAGACCCAGTACTTC. It encodes CASSFAGTETQYF.